This entry lists 8 T cell receptor beta chains sequenced from one sample in a study of cytomegalovirus exposure and HLA in healthy donors. Using immunoSEQ multiplex PCR, the repertoire was profiled, and TCRdb retains in-frame clones only, with some absent. Here the sample spans some 110,000 clones, approximately 88% being singletons. Material: PBMCs. These receptors all come from a man aged 18 to 30 in good health and CMV-seronegative.

The chain joins TRBV11-2 to TRBJ2-1; possible D gene TRBD1, 5 bases. Trimming removed 5 bases from V and 7 bases from J, with 9 bases in between. The germline CDR1 and CDR2 sequences are SGHAT and FQNNGV. This CDR3 has 12 residues. The CDR3 spells CASSAKGNEQFF. The CDR3 nucleotides are TGTGCCAGCAGCGCGAAGGGGAATGAGCAGTTCTTC. The whole variable domain, remainder taken from reference TRBV11-2 and TRBJ2-1, is EAGVAQSPRYKIIEKRQSVAFWCNPISGHATLYWYQQILGQGPKLLIQFQNNGVVDDSQLPKDRFSAERLKGVDSTLKIQPAKLEDSAVYLCASSAKGNEQFFGPGTRLTVL.

The chain has TRBV7-2 and TRBJ1-6; weak D call: TRBD1 (5 bases). V lost 1 base to trimming and J lost 8 bases, with 12 bases between them. This CDR3 has 15 residues. Per the germline V gene, CDR1 is SGHTA and CDR2 is FQGNSA. The DNA for the CDR3 is TGTGCCAGCAGCTTAGGTGGGGCTCGGGATTCACCCCTCCACTTT. Encoded protein: CASSLGGARDSPLHF.

This chain connects TRBV7-9 to TRBJ1-4, with 7 bases aligning to TRBD1. CDR1 and CDR2 (germline): SEHNR, FQNEAQ (reference sequence). The CDR3 spans 14 residues. After removal of 3 bases from V and 3 bases from J, the junction contained 1 base not matched to a gene. The CDR3 here is CASSLGTANEKLFF. CDR3 sequence (DNA): TGTGCCAGCAGCTTGGGGACAGCTAATGAAAAACTGTTTTTT. The whole variable domain, filled in from reference TRBV7-9 and TRBJ1-4, reads DTGVSQNPRHKITKRGQNVTFRCDPISEHNRLYWYRQTLGQGPEFLTYFQNEAQLEKSRLLSDRFSAERPKGSFSTLEIQRTEQGDSAMYLCASSLGTANEKLFFGSGTQLSVL.

This clone was recorded a few times. The rearrangement links TRBV12-5 to TRBJ2-7; 9 bases are a match to TRBD2. Trimming at V came to 0 bases and at J to 2 bases, leaving 14 bases not matched to a gene. This CDR3 contains 19 residues. CDR1 LGHNT and CDR2 FRNRAP come from the germline V gene. The CDR3 reads CASGLVLALGTSRPYEQYF. CDR3 DNA: TGTGCTAGTGGTTTGGTACTAGCCCTCGGGACTAGCAGACCCTACGAGCAGTACTTC.

The chain couples TRBV11-2 to TRBJ1-1; D remains unclear. This CDR3 is built from 14 residues. The ends were cut back, 0 bases at V and 5 bases at J, with 10 bases in the middle. The germline V gene encodes CDR1 SGHAT and CDR2 FQNNGV. This chain's CDR3 is CASSLEVAGTEAFF. In nucleotides, the CDR3 is TGTGCCAGCAGCTTAGAGGTCGCGGGGACTGAAGCTTTCTTT.

The chain employs TRBV19 and TRBJ1-5; 7 nucleotides match TRBD1. Per the germline V gene, CDR1 is LNHDA and CDR2 is SQIVND (reference sequence). Losses at the gene ends were 8 bases for V and 4 bases for J; bases not matched to a gene: 5. This CDR3 has 13 residues. Written as DNA, the CDR3 is TGTGCCAGTGGGGGACAGTTAAATCAGCCCCAGCATTTT. Amino acid sequence: CASGGQLNQPQHF.

The chain carries TRBV10-3 and TRBJ1-1; the match to TRBD1 covers 10 bases. The germline V gene has CDR1 ENHRY and CDR2 SYGVKD. The ends lost 4 bases at V and 1 base at J; junction bases unmatched: 3. The CDR3 length is 15 residues. The CDR3 region has the DNA TGTGCCATCAGTGGATGGGACAGGGGGAACACTGAAGCTTTCTTT. Translating gives CAISGWDRGNTEAFF.

The chain uses TRBV5-1 and TRBJ2-7; 10 positions match TRBD2. Germline trimming cut 7 bases from V and 2 bases from J; bases unmatched to any gene: 9. Germline CDR1 reads SGHRS; CDR2 reads YFSETQ. This CDR3 comprises 15 residues. For the CDR3, the DNA is TGCGCCAGCGGCCAGACTAGCGGGCAGACCTACGAGCAGTACTTC. Protein product: CASGQTSGQTYEQYF. Full variable domain (outside the CDR3, taken from reference TRBV5-1 and TRBJ2-7): KAGVTQTPRYLIKTRGQQVTLSCSPISGHRSVSWYQQTPGQGLQFLFEYFSETQRNKGNFPGRFSGRQFSNSRSEMNVSTLELGDSALYLCASGQTSGQTYEQYFGPGTRLTVT.